This TCR beta chain originates from a study of blood T cells in healthy people across ages. As for the study in general: About one barcoded beta molecule was captured per two T cells (by template switching).

V was cut by 6 bases and J by 3 bases, with 18 bases left in between. This CDR3 has 15 amino acids. Study-wide findings and caveats: Diversity figures based on one million T cells were deemed too low. Age brought a roughly linear fall in TCR beta diversity measured per million T cells.

Sample-barcoded 5' priming and a J-beta primer mix drove a second PCR of roughly 6 to 12 cycles. Each sample provided no less than 3 million CDR3-containing paired-end reads. TCRdb reanalysed the 5' RACE reads using MiXCR and keeps one entry per CDR3 protein. The sample includes about 1.5 million distinct CDR3 sequences, 42% of them seen just once. This clonotype has a single count. Its specificity is unknown. This chain uses TRBV12-3 or TRBV12-4 with TRBJ2-7, with D perhaps TRBD2 (5 bases). Input material: blood. The sequence came from a woman between 18 and 29 years old in good health. The CDR3 reads CASSYAHGRGYEQYF. The CDR3 DNA sequence: TGTGCCAGCAGCTATGCCCATGGGAGAGGCTACGAGCAGTACTTC.